This TCR beta chain is drawn from a study of molecular identifiers for immune sequencing clone quantification. For this clonotype: The CDR3 ends on some other residue instead of the conserved phenylalanine or tryptophan, so this is likely a read error.

The CDR3 is 16 amino acids. Germline CDR1 and CDR2: SGHNT and YENEEA. V shed 5 bases, J shed 6 bases, and the junction held 7 bases outside the gene matches. MiXCR, applied by TCRdb to the PCR reads, yields one record per CDR3 protein. The table lists roughly 320,000 distinct CDR3 sequences, over 20% of them singletons. The source of this sequence is a human donor in good health. Some libraries in this study had Jurkat cell RNA spiked in. The chain employs TRBV11-3 and TRBJ2-3; 14 positions match TRBD2. Sequenced sample: naive CD8+ T cells from blood, with Jurkat cell RNA spiked in. Indicated subset: FACS-sorted CD8+CD4-CCR7+CD45RA+ naive T cells. In DNA, the CDR3 is TGTGCCAGCAGCCTTCGGGGACTAGCGGGAGCGGATACGCAGTATCTT. Residues: CASSLRGLAGADTQYL.